The T cell receptor (beta chain) under discussion was sequenced for a study of molecular identifiers for immune sequencing clone quantification. Study-level results: In cases of identical TCR molecules sharing a barcode, highly expanded clone sizes could be underestimated.

Naive CD8 T cells underwent sorting with the CD8+CD4-CCR7+CD45RA+ definition. TCRdb re-called the PCR reads through MiXCR, storing one row per CDR3 protein. Here the sample spans approximately 630,000 distinct CDR3 sequences, around 25% being singletons. Germline assignment: CDR1 ENHRY and CDR2 SYGVKD. CDR3 length: 16 residues. V trimming: 2 bases; J trimming: 4 bases; junction bases outside the gene matches: 8. This clonotype was observed many times. Its antigen is still unknown. The sample was naive CD8+ T cells from blood, with Jurkat cell RNA spiked in. Subset given: FACS-sorted CD8+CD4-CCR7+CD45RA+ naive T cells. The source of this sequence is a human donor in good health. Some libraries in this study had Jurkat cell RNA spiked in. V usage is TRBV10-3 and J usage is TRBJ2-5; TRBD2 matches at 9 bases. The CDR3 coding sequence is TGTGCCATCAGTGAGCCGGCGGGAGGGACCGGAGAGACCCAGTACTTC. This codes for CAISEPAGGTGETQYF.